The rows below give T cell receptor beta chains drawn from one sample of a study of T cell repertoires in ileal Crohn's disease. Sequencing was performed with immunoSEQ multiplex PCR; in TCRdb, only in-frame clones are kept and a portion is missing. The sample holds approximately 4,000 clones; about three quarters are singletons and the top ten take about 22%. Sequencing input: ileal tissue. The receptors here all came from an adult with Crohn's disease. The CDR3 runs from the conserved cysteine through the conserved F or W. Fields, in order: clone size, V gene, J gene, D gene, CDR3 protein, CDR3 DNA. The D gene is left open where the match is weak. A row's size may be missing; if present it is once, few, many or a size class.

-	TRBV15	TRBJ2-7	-	CATSREVTGPYEQYF	TGCGCCACCAGCAGAGAAGTTACAGGACCCTACGAGCAGTACTTC
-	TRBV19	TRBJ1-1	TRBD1	CASSMWDRGRDTEAFF	TGTGCCAGTAGTATGTGGGACAGGGGAAGGGACACTGAAGCTTTCTTT
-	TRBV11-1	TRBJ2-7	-	CASSLKLGGAYEQYF	TGTGCCAGCAGCTTAAAACTAGGTGGGGCCTACGAGCAGTACTTC
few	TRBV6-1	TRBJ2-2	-	CASSEIGSSTGELFF	TGTGCCAGCAGTGAAATAGGGAGTTCCACCGGGGAGCTGTTTTTT
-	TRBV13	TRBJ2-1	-	CASSSTESSYNEQFF	TGTGCCAGCAGCTCTACAGAGAGCTCCTACAATGAGCAGTTCTTC
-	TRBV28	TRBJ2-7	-	CASREKVAGRSYEQYF	TGTGCCAGCAGAGAAAAGGTGGCGGGAAGGTCCTACGAGCAGTACTTC
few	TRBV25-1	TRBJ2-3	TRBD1	CASTTYGTGGPDTQYF	TGTGCCAGCACCACATACGGGACAGGGGGCCCGGATACGCAGTATTTT
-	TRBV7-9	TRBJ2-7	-	CASSLGGASYEQYF	TGTGCCAGCAGCTTAGGCGGGGCCTCCTACGAGCAGTACTTC
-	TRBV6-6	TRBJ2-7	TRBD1	CAIAKGQGSYEQYF	TGTGCCATCGCAAAAGGACAGGGCTCCTACGAGCAGTACTTC
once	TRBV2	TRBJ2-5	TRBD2	CASSLGLEETQYF	TGTGCCAGCAGCCTGGGACTAGAAGAGACCCAGTACTTC
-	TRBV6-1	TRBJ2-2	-	CASLSENTGELFF	TGTGCCAGCTTATCAGAGAACACCGGGGAGCTGTTTTTT
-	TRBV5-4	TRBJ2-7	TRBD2	CASSWGLAGRYGSSYEQYF	TGTGCCAGCAGCTGGGGACTAGCGGGACGCTACGGGAGTTCCTACGAGCAGTACTTC
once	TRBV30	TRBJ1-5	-	CAWGLNNQPQHF	TGTGCCTGGGGGCTGAACAATCAGCCCCAGCATTTT
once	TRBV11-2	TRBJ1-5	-	CASSFGGNQPQHF	TGTGCCAGCAGCTTCGGGGGCAATCAGCCCCAGCATTTT
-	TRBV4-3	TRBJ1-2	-	CASSQETDRFYGYTF	TGCGCCAGCAGCCAAGAAACAGATCGGTTCTATGGCTACACCTTC
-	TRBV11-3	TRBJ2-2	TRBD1	CASSARGQGATGELFF	TGTGCCAGCAGCGCCCGGGGACAGGGTGCCACCGGGGAGCTGTTTTTT
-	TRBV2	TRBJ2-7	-	CASSLSTGLDYEQYF	TGTGCCAGCAGCTTATCAACAGGGTTGGACTACGAGCAGTACTTC
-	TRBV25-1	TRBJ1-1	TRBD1	CASSEPTGFGTEAFF	TGTGCCAGCAGTGAGCCGACAGGGTTCGGCACTGAAGCTTTCTTT
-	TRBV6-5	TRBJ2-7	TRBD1	CASSRQGYEQYF	TGTGCCAGCAGTCGACAGGGGTACGAGCAGTACTTC
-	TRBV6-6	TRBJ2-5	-	CASSYRDLKETQYF	TGTGCCAGCAGTTACCGGGATTTAAAAGAGACCCAGTACTTC
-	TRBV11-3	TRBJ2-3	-	CASSLGLQGTDTQYF	TGTGCCAGCAGCTTAGGACTTCAGGGGACAGATACGCAGTATTTT
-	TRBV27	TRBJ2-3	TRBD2	CASSFFPREAGSTDTQYF	TGTGCCAGCAGTTTCTTTCCCCGGGAGGCGGGGTCCACAGATACGCAGTATTTT
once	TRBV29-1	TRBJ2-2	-	CSVEDSNTGELFF	TGCAGCGTTGAGGACAGTAACACCGGGGAGCTGTTTTTT
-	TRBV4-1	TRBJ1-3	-	CASSQTTGSSGNTIYF	TGCGCCAGCAGCCAGACGACAGGATCCTCTGGAAACACCATATATTTT
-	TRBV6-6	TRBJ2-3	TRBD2	CASQTGGATDTQYF	TGTGCCAGCCAAACGGGGGGAGCCACAGATACGCAGTATTTT
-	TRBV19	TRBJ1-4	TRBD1	CASAYTGQGVGKLFF	TGTGCCAGTGCCTACACGGGACAGGGGGTGGGAAAACTGTTTTTT
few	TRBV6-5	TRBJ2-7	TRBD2	CASSRDYENYEQYF	TGTGCCAGCAGCCGGGACTATGAAAACTACGAGCAGTACTTC
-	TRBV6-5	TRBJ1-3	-	CASSYSMSGTGNTIYF	TGTGCCAGCAGTTACTCGATGTCAGGGACTGGAAACACCATATATTTT
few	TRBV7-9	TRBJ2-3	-	CASSPSTDTQYF	TGTGCCAGCAGCCCAAGCACAGATACGCAGTATTTT